The 18 T cell receptor beta chains presented below share a single source sample, sequenced in a study of blood T cell repertoires in COVID-19. Method: immunoSEQ multiplex PCR; TCRdb's copy keeps in-frame clones and lacks some. Of about 110,000 clones in the sample, 70% to 90% were seen once. Sequencing was carried out using peripheral blood. The receptors shown here come from a middle-aged man with acute or convalescent COVID-19.

V usage is TRBV6-6 and J usage is TRBJ2-3; TRBD2 is a possible D gene (6 bases). Germline V gene sequence: CDR1 MNHNY, CDR2 SVGAGI (reference sequence). V shed 8 bases and J shed 1 base, with 10 bases lying between them. CDR3 length equals 13 residues. CDR3 in DNA: TGTGCCAGCCTGGGCGGGGGCACAGATACGCAGTATTTT. Translated: CASLGGGTDTQYF.

This sequence joins TRBV19 and TRBJ2-7; 9 bases map to TRBD2. This CDR3 is built from 14 residues. V shed 4 bases and J 3 bases; nucleotides not matched to a gene: 4. Germline assignment: CDR1 LNHDA and CDR2 SQIVND (reference sequence). The CDR3, as DNA: TGTGCCAGTAGTAATAGCGGGGGAAACTACGAGCAGTACTTC. Translating gives CASSNSGGNYEQYF.

The chain is built from TRBV27 and TRBJ2-3; D is ambiguous. V dropped 5 bases and J dropped 2 bases, with 11 bases sitting between them. Germline-derived CDR1 and CDR2 are MNHEY and SMNVEV (reference sequence). The CDR3 spans 14 residues. In DNA form, the CDR3 reads TGTGCCAGCAGTATAACGACTTCCACAGATACGCAGTATTTT. Protein sequence: CASSITTSTDTQYF.

V and J are TRBV12-2 and TRBJ2-3; no check of the table's D call, TRBD2, against the DNA was made. TRBV12-2 corresponds to a pseudogene. This CDR3 is built from 18 residues. CDR3 nucleotides: TGTGCAAGTCGCTTAGTTGGACTAGCGCGTTTTTCCACAGATACGCAGTATTTT. Translating gives CASRLVGLARFSTDTQYF.

V is TRBV11-2 and J is TRBJ1-1, with D possibly TRBD1 on 6 matching bases. V gave up 5 bases and J gave up 4 bases, with 14 bases separating them. This CDR3 has 14 residues. The germline CDR1 and CDR2 sequences are SGHAT and FQNNGV. CDR3 in DNA: TGTGCCAGCAGCCCTTGGACAGCTGGCACTGAAGCTTTCTTT. Residues: CASSPWTAGTEAFF.

The chain carries TRBV18 and TRBJ1-4; D is uncertain. V shed 2 bases and J shed 0 bases, with 10 bases lying between them. The germline V gene encodes CDR1 KGHSH and CDR2 LQKENI. The CDR3 runs to 16 residues. CDR3 DNA sequence: TGTGCCAGCTCACCAGTGAGTACAGCAACTAATGAAAAACTGTTTTTT. Protein product: CASSPVSTATNEKLFF.

The chain employs TRBV5-6 and TRBJ2-1; the match to TRBD2 covers 12 bases. The length of the CDR3 is 16 residues. The germline V gene encodes CDR1 SGHDT and CDR2 YYEEEE. The J segment lost 6 bases and the V segment lost 0 bases, leaving 4 bases of the junction unmatched. CDR3 coding DNA: TGTGCCAGCAGCTTGGGACTAGCGGGAGTAAGCAATGAGCAGTTCTTC. It codes for CASSLGLAGVSNEQFF.

This chain joins TRBV7-2 and TRBJ2-1; TRBD2 might be the D (7 bases). V dropped 1 base and J dropped 9 bases, with 16 bases sitting between them. Germline lookup yields CDR1 SGHTA and CDR2 FQGNSA. The CDR3 has 15 residues. The chain's CDR3 is CASSLGARGAAEQFF. CDR3 nucleotide sequence: TGTGCCAGCAGCTTAGGGGCCCGGGGGGCGGCTGAGCAGTTCTTC.

The gene calls are TRBV6-5 and TRBJ2-5; no reliable D call. V was shortened by 2 bases and J by 4 bases, with 11 bases between the two germline ends. This CDR3 has 14 residues. Germline CDR1 reads MNHEY; CDR2 reads SVGAGI. DNA of the CDR3: TGTGCCAGCAGTTACACGTCTTCTAGAGAGACCCAGTACTTC. This codes for CASSYTSSRETQYF.

J is TRBJ2-4 and V is TRBV4-1; 7 positions agree with TRBD1. This CDR3 has 16 amino acids. Germline lookup yields CDR1 MGHRA and CDR2 YSYEKL. V shed 6 bases, J shed 3 bases, and the junction held 11 bases outside the gene matches. The CDR3 sequence: CASRASVTGVKNIQYF. The CDR3 bases are TGCGCCAGCAGGGCCTCTGTAACAGGGGTCAAAAACATTCAGTACTTC.

There are a few counts of this clone. The chain uses TRBV7-3 and TRBJ1-6; a weak D match, TRBD1 (5 bases). Germline V CDR1 and CDR2: SGHTA, FQGTGA. V lost 2 bases and J 9 bases, leaving 14 bases between the germline ends. CDR3 size: 15 residues. The CDR3 region has the DNA TGTGCCAGCAGCTTATATCCGGGGGTTGGTTCACCCCTCCACTTT. Its translation is CASSLYPGVGSPLHF.

This chain connects TRBV19 to TRBJ2-1; 9 bases line up with TRBD2. The CDR3 extends over 14 amino acids. Germline V gives CDR1 LNHDA, CDR2 SQIVND (reference sequence). Trimming removed 4 bases from V and 8 bases from J; junction bases left unmatched: 6. DNA for the CDR3: TGTGCCAGTAGTAGGACTAGCGATTTATATGAGCAGTTCTTC. Translation gives CASSRTSDLYEQFF.

V and J are TRBV7-6 and TRBJ2-5; unclear D gene. CDR1 and CDR2 from the germline V gene are SGHVS and FNYEAQ. This CDR3 spans 13 amino acids. V was shortened by 2 bases and J by 4 bases, with 8 bases between the two germline ends. The CDR3 DNA reads as TGTGCCAGCAGCTTAATCCGTAGAGAGACCCAGTACTTC. Translation gives CASSLIRRETQYF.

This clone was seen only once. This rearrangement joins TRBV19 to TRBJ2-5; maybe TRBD2 (6 bases). The CDR3 is 14 amino acids. Germline V gene sequence: CDR1 LNHDA, CDR2 SQIVND (reference sequence). Trimming took 7 bases from V and 7 from J, leaving 19 bases between them. For the CDR3, the DNA is TGTGCCAGTAATTCTCGTGGCGGGGAATTGACCCAGTACTTC. Protein sequence: CASNSRGGELTQYF.

The chain's CDR3 is CASSQDGLRTDTQYF. The CDR3 nucleotides are TGTGCCAGCAGCCAAGACGGACTGCGCACAGATACGCAGTATTTT. The V and J genes are TRBV14 and TRBJ2-3; TRBD2 might be the D (5 bases). The ends were cut back, 0 bases at V and 1 base at J, with 8 bases in the middle. Germline assignment: CDR1 SGHDN and CDR2 FVKESK. The CDR3 consists of 15 residues.

This clone was observed a handful of times. V gene TRBV5-4 combines with J gene TRBJ2-5; D is undetermined. Trimming took 2 bases from V and 3 from J, leaving 5 bases between them. CDR3 length: 12 amino acids. Germline loops: CDR1 SGHNT, CDR2 YYREEE (reference sequence). Here the CDR3 DNA reads TGTGCCAGCAGCTTTCAGAAAGAGACCCAGTACTTC. This encodes CASSFQKETQYF.

J is TRBJ1-2 and V is TRBV6-6; D is unresolved. The V end was cut by 5 bases, the J end by 8 bases, with 21 bases between. Germline V lookup: CDR1 MNHNY, CDR2 SVGAGI (reference sequence). The CDR3 is made up of 15 amino acids. The DNA of the CDR3 is TGTGCCAGCAGTCAACGCGGCGACCCGGTTCAGGGCTACACCTTC. As protein: CASSQRGDPVQGYTF.

V is TRBV5-4 and J is TRBJ2-1; 11 nucleotides match TRBD1. The junction had 8 bases not matched to a gene; V was cut back by 2 bases and J by 7 bases. CDR3 length: 16 amino acids. CDR1 and CDR2 from the germline V gene are SGHNT and YYREEE (reference sequence). The CDR3 sequence: CASSFAGTGGRNEQFF. The CDR3 region has the DNA TGTGCCAGCAGCTTCGCCGGGACAGGGGGTAGGAATGAGCAGTTCTTC.